The 32 T cell receptor beta chains below all came from one sample that was sequenced in a study of T cell responses to AZD1222 COVID-19 vaccine. TCRdb's copy holds only in-frame clones and misses some; the assay was immunoSEQ multiplex PCR. The sample has 130,000 or so clones, about 79% seen once. This specimen consisted of peripheral blood, obtained 28 days after the second AZD1222 dose. These TCRs come from an adult who received the AZD1222 COVID-19 vaccine.

This clone was detected once. The V and J genes are TRBV6-5 and TRBJ2-1, with 7 bases fitting TRBD1. This CDR3 is built from 15 residues. Trimming took 4 bases from V and 4 from J; bases not matched to a gene: 7. CDR1 is MNHEY and CDR2 is SVGAGI in the germline V gene. The CDR3 region is CASSLTGIGYNEQFF. CDR3 sequence (DNA): TGTGCCAGCAGTTTGACAGGGATTGGGTACAATGAGCAGTTCTTC.

This chain uses TRBV28 with TRBJ2-3; 11 bases agree with TRBD1. The CDR3 spans 16 residues. Trimming took 2 bases from V and 5 from J; bases not matched to a gene: 6. Germline CDR1 reads MDHEN; CDR2 reads SYDVKM. CDR3 sequence reads: CASSLGGTGGKDTQYF. CDR3 in DNA: TGTGCCAGCAGTTTAGGGGGGACAGGGGGGAAAGATACGCAGTATTTT.

This sequence joins TRBV6-6 and TRBJ2-7; no clear D. V was pared by 6 bases and J by 6 bases, with 3 bases between. CDR3 length: 9 residues. Looked up from germline, CDR1 is MNHNY and CDR2 is SVGAGI (reference sequence). CDR3: CASSGEQYF. The CDR3 nucleotides are TGTGCCAGCAGCGGCGAGCAGTACTTC.

The rearrangement joins TRBV27 to TRBJ1-6; no reliable D call. The length of the CDR3 is 16 residues. V was pared by 5 bases and J by 7 bases, with 18 bases between. Germline CDR1 reads MNHEY; CDR2 reads SMNVEV (reference sequence). The CDR3 sequence is CASSPLSGPRNSPLHF. In DNA, the CDR3 is TGTGCCAGCAGTCCTCTATCGGGTCCTAGGAATTCACCCCTCCACTTT.

This clone was counted a few times. The gene calls are TRBV3-1 (or the pseudogene TRBV3-2) and TRBJ2-7; D is perhaps TRBD2 (6 bases). Per the germline V gene, CDR1 is LGHDT and CDR2 is YNNKEL (reference sequence). The ends were cut back, 0 bases at V and 3 bases at J, with 12 bases in the middle. CDR3 size: 15 residues. In DNA form, the CDR3 reads TGTGCCAGCAGCCAAGAATGGCAGGGAGGCTACGAGCAGTACTTC. It is translated as CASSQEWQGGYEQYF.

CDR3 in DNA: TGTGCCAGCAGCGTAGGGGGCGGGGCCGCGGCGGACAACAATGAGCAGTTCTTC. Protein sequence: CASSVGGGAAADNNEQFF. The chain employs TRBV9 and TRBJ2-1, with D perhaps matching TRBD2 (6 bases). Germline lookup yields CDR1 SGDLS and CDR2 YYNGEE. The ends were cut back, 0 bases at V and 5 bases at J, with 21 bases in the middle. The CDR3 is 18 amino acids.

The gene calls are TRBV18 and TRBJ1-1, with a possible D match to TRBD1 (6 bases). This CDR3 has 15 residues. V dropped 0 bases and J dropped 5 bases, with 13 bases sitting between them. Germline loops: CDR1 KGHSH, CDR2 LQKENI. The CDR3 bases are TGTGCCAGCTCACCACCATACAGGGAGGATACTGAAGCTTTCTTT. It translates to CASSPPYREDTEAFF.

This clone turned up a few times. The chain recombines TRBV10-2 with TRBJ2-1, with TRBD2 matching 11 bases. Germline values: CDR1 WSHSY, CDR2 SAAADI. The CDR3 consists of 16 residues. Germline trimming cut 6 bases from V and 5 bases from J; bases unmatched to any gene: 9. CDR3 residues: CASRLLTSGGNNEQFF. The DNA of the CDR3 is TGCGCCAGCAGGCTCCTAACTAGCGGGGGAAACAATGAGCAGTTCTTC.

V and J are TRBV5-1 and TRBJ1-1; 7 nucleotides line up with TRBD1. Losses at the gene ends were 4 bases for V and 5 bases for J; bases not matched to a gene: 5. From germline, CDR1 is SGHRS and CDR2 YFSETQ. The CDR3 sequence is 13 residues long. CDR3: CASSVLRGTEAFF. CDR3 coding DNA: TGCGCCAGCAGCGTCCTCAGGGGGACTGAAGCTTTCTTT.

The rearrangement joins TRBV5-1 to TRBJ2-5; 7 nucleotides align to TRBD2. Trimming at V came to 0 bases and at J to 5 bases, leaving 7 bases not matched to a gene. CDR3 size: 15 residues. The germline gives CDR1 SGHRS, CDR2 YFSETQ. CDR3 sequence reads: CASSLEGRGSETQYF. The DNA for the CDR3 is TGCGCCAGCAGCTTGGAGGGGAGGGGATCTGAGACCCAGTACTTC.

This chain links TRBV5-4 with TRBJ2-5; 9 nucleotides match TRBD2. The CDR3 has 16 amino acids. CDR1 is SGHNT and CDR2 is YYREEE in the germline V gene (reference sequence). J gave up 5 bases and V 2 bases, and 10 bases lay outside the gene matches. The DNA for the CDR3 is TGTGCCAGCAGCTTCCCCGGAGCGGGGGGCGGTGAGACCCAGTACTTC. Protein sequence: CASSFPGAGGGETQYF.

This clone was seen a few times. The chain is built from TRBV7-2 and TRBJ1-5; 8 bases match TRBD1. V was pared by 5 bases and J by 8 bases, with 8 bases of the junction left unmatched. This CDR3 is built from 14 residues. Germline V gene lookup returns CDR1 SGHTA and CDR2 FQGNSA. The CDR3 protein is CASSKDRDPKPQHF. CDR3 DNA sequence: TGTGCCAGCAGCAAGGACAGGGACCCCAAGCCCCAGCATTTT.

This clone is a singleton in its sample. The chain has TRBV27 and TRBJ2-3, with TRBD2 matching over 13 bases. Germline values: CDR1 MNHEY, CDR2 SMNVEV (reference sequence). V lost 2 bases to trimming and J lost 3 bases; unmatched junction nucleotides: 5. The CDR3 totals 17 residues. In DNA form, the CDR3 reads TGTGCCAGCAGTTTAAAACTAGCGGGGGGGCGAACAGATACGCAGTATTTT. Translation gives CASSLKLAGGRTDTQYF.

The genes are TRBV28 and TRBJ1-4, with 8 bases matching TRBD1. Germline CDR1 and CDR2: MDHEN and SYDVKM. The V and J ends lost 6 bases and 14 bases, in that order; junction bases with no gene match: 11. The CDR3 has 13 residues. CDR3 loop: CASRRQGAPSLFF. CDR3 bases: TGTGCCAGCAGGCGGCAGGGGGCACCGTCGCTGTTTTTT. The full variable domain, completed using reference TRBV28 and TRBJ1-4, is DVKVTQSSRYLVKRTGEKVFLECVQDMDHENMFWYRQDPGLGLRLIYFSYDVKMKEKGDIPEGYSVSREKKERFSLILESASTNQTSMYLCASRRQGAPSLFFGSGTQLSVL.

The rearrangement links TRBV7-2 to TRBJ1-4; D perhaps matches TRBD1 (6 bases). V lost 9 bases and J lost 7, with 21 bases in between. The length of the CDR3 is 15 residues. Germline V gene data show CDR1 as SGHTA and CDR2 as FQGNSA. The CDR3 DNA reads TGTGCCAGTTTGGGGAACACGGGGGGCTTTGAAAAACTGTTTTTT. Translation gives CASLGNTGGFEKLFF.

The chain couples TRBV19 to TRBJ2-5, with D perhaps being TRBD1 or TRBD2 (5 bases each). Germline loops: CDR1 LNHDA, CDR2 SQIVND (reference sequence). The V and J ends lost 3 bases and 5 bases respectively, with 7 bases between them. The CDR3 consists of 12 residues. The CDR3 sequence: CASSMWGETQYF. In nucleotides, the CDR3 is TGTGCCAGTAGTATGTGGGGGGAGACCCAGTACTTC.

This rearrangement joins TRBV11-3 to TRBJ2-2, with D possibly matching TRBD2 (6 bases). V shed 5 bases and J shed 5 bases, with 21 bases lying between them. Germline V gives CDR1 SGHNT, CDR2 YENEEA. This CDR3 comprises 17 residues. CDR3 DNA sequence: TGTGCCAGCAGCGTCCAACTTCCGGGCGGGGTAACCGGGGAGCTGTTTTTT. It codes for CASSVQLPGGVTGELFF.

This chain joins TRBV12-3 or TRBV12-4 and TRBJ1-5; unclear D gene. The CDR3 loop spans 13 amino acids. Trimming cost V 3 bases and J 7 bases, with 10 bases left between them. As DNA, the CDR3 is TGTGCCAGCAGTTTGACCCTGGGACAGCCCCAGCATTTT. It specifies CASSLTLGQPQHF.

The J gene is TRBJ1-1, the V gene TRBV5-6, with D possibly TRBD1 on 5 matching bases. CDR1 is SGHDT and CDR2 is YYEEEE in the germline V gene. Trimming cost V 2 bases and J 1 base, with 6 bases left between them. The CDR3 totals 13 residues. Here the CDR3 DNA reads TGTGCCAGCAGCTTTGGGACGAACACTGAAGCTTTCTTT. As protein: CASSFGTNTEAFF.

The chain is built from TRBV6-6 and TRBJ2-7; D is perhaps TRBD1 (5 bases). The CDR3 length is 14 residues. The V and J ends lost 5 bases and 1 base respectively, with 12 bases between them. The V gene's germline CDR1 is MNHNY and CDR2 SVGAGI (reference sequence). The CDR3: CASSNPDSSYEQYF. The CDR3 nucleotides read TGTGCCAGCAGTAACCCCGACAGTTCCTACGAGCAGTACTTC.

The CDR3 is CASSQFPQGLNTEAFF. The CDR3 region has the DNA TGTGCCAGCAGCCAATTTCCCCAGGGGCTGAACACTGAAGCTTTCTTT. This rearrangement joins TRBV16 to TRBJ1-1; perhaps TRBD1 as D (6 bases). Germline V gene sequence: CDR1 KGHSY, CDR2 FQNENV. The CDR3 spans 16 residues. The germline V and J ends were trimmed by 1 base and 0 bases, with 12 bases remaining between them. The full variable domain, rest sourced from reference TRBV16 and TRBJ1-1, is GEEVAQTPKHLVRGEGQKAKLYCAPIKGHSYVFWYQQVLKNEFKFLISFQNENVFDETGMPKERFSAKCLPNSPCSLEIQATKLEDSAVYFCASSQFPQGLNTEAFFGQGTRLTVV.

This chain joins TRBV5-6 and TRBJ1-2; TRBD1 is a possible D gene (5 bases). Germline V lookup: CDR1 SGHDT, CDR2 YYEEEE. This CDR3 contains 16 residues. V was trimmed by 3 bases and J by 4 bases, leaving 19 bases between them. The CDR3 DNA follows: TGTGCCAGCAGCTATCCACTCAATGTAGGGGCCTATGGCTACACCTTC. Protein sequence: CASSYPLNVGAYGYTF.

V gene TRBV9 combines with J gene TRBJ1-3; 12 positions agree with TRBD1. This CDR3 spans 19 amino acids. V lost 0 bases, J lost 9 bases, and 16 bases stayed unmatched. CDR1 SGDLS and CDR2 YYNGEE come from the germline V gene. The CDR3, as DNA: TGTGCCAGCAGCGTAGGGGTCGTGGGACAGGGGGCCCGCGACGGCACCATATATTTT. Its protein product is CASSVGVVGQGARDGTIYF.

The chain recombines TRBV27 with TRBJ1-6; possible D gene TRBD1, 5 bases. V lost 9 bases and J 10 bases, leaving 16 bases between the germline ends. Looked up from germline, CDR1 is MNHEY and CDR2 is SMNVEV (reference sequence). The CDR3 consists of 13 residues. CDR3 residues: CARAWGVSSPLHF. The CDR3 bases are TGTGCCAGGGCCTGGGGGGTCAGCTCACCCCTCCACTTT.

The gene calls are TRBV18 and TRBJ2-7; D unclear. The germline gives CDR1 KGHSH, CDR2 LQKENI. V shed 4 bases and J shed 2 bases, with 9 bases lying between them. The CDR3 totals 13 residues. The chain's CDR3 is CASSLGIAYEQYF. DNA for the CDR3: TGTGCCAGCTCACTAGGTATCGCCTACGAGCAGTACTTC.

This clone has just one count. The chain combines TRBV28 with TRBJ2-3; 8 positions agree with TRBD1. The length of the CDR3 is 15 residues. Germline CDR1 and CDR2: MDHEN and SYDVKM. Germline trimming cut 6 bases from V and 0 bases from J; bases unmatched to any gene: 5. The CDR3 protein is CASRQGGQSTDTQYF. The CDR3 DNA reads as TGTGCCAGCAGACAGGGGGGCCAGAGCACAGATACGCAGTATTTT.

The chain links TRBV9 to TRBJ2-3, with D perhaps TRBD2 (7 bases). This CDR3 comprises 15 residues. CDR1 is SGDLS and CDR2 is YYNGEE in the germline V gene. With 4 bases removed from V and 4 bases from J, the gap between germline ends came to 16 bases. This CDR3 reads CASSTKGGAADTQYF. In nucleotides, the CDR3 is TGTGCCAGCAGCACTAAGGGGGGGGCCGCAGATACGCAGTATTTT. The full variable domain, completed using reference TRBV9 and TRBJ2-3, is DSGVTQTPKHLITATGQRVTLRCSPRSGDLSVYWYQQSLDQGLQFLIQYYNGEERAKGNILERFSAQQFPDLHSELNLSSLELGDSALYFCASSTKGGAADTQYFGPGTRLTVL.

The V gene is TRBV30, the J gene TRBJ1-4, with a weak D call TRBD1 (6 bases). In germline, CDR1 is GTSNPN, CDR2 SVGIG (reference sequence). CDR3 length equals 14 residues. The V gene lost 0 bases and the J gene lost 7 bases, with 12 bases spanning the gap. The CDR3 sequence: CAWSVGGVSEKLFF. CDR3 nucleotide sequence: TGTGCCTGGAGTGTTGGGGGCGTAAGTGAAAAACTGTTTTTT.

In this sample, this clone turned up once. At one boundary the junction diverges from the germline segment, which might be a read error. The genes are TRBV6-6 and TRBJ1-2; D may be TRBD1 (6 bases). Germline V gene sequence: CDR1 MNHNY, CDR2 SVGAGI (reference sequence). This CDR3 region has 13 residues. This CDR3 reads CASSFPGQPSGPF. CDR3 bases: TGTGCCAGCAGTTTCCCCGGACAGCCCAGCGGTCCCTTC.

The rearrangement joins TRBV6-6 to TRBJ1-3; 12 positions match TRBD1. V trimming: 5 bases; J trimming: 2 bases; junction bases outside the gene matches: 16. There are 20 residues in the CDR3. Looked up from germline, CDR1 is MNHNY and CDR2 is SVGAGI (reference sequence). The CDR3 coding sequence is TGTGCCAGCAGTCCCAAAACGCCCGGGACAGGGGGCCCCACTGGAAACACCATATATTTT. The encoded protein is CASSPKTPGTGGPTGNTIYF.

The genes are TRBV7-6 and TRBJ2-3; 7 bases match TRBD2. The germline gives CDR1 SGHVS, CDR2 FNYEAQ. The CDR3 covers 16 residues. The ends lost 0 bases at V and 4 bases at J; junction bases unmatched: 7. CDR3 bases: TGTGCCAGCAGCTTAGCGGCTAGCGGCAACTCAGATACGCAGTATTTT. The encoded protein is CASSLAASGNSDTQYF.

This chain joins TRBV10-2 and TRBJ2-1; 10 bases fit TRBD2. The trim removed 7 bases at V and 2 bases at J, leaving 5 bases unmatched. The CDR3 spans 15 residues. Germline V CDR1 and CDR2: WSHSY, SAAADI. The CDR3 DNA reads as TGCGCCAGCACACCCAGCGGGGGGGCCTACAATGAGCAGTTCTTC. This sequence encodes CASTPSGGAYNEQFF.